Listed here are 14 T cell receptor beta chains from one sample, sequenced in a study of blood T cell repertoires in COVID-19. Clones were sequenced by immunoSEQ multiplex PCR, and TCRdb holds only the in-frame ones, with some missing. The sample records approximately 250,000 clones, 85% to 90% being singletons. Specimen: PBMCs or T cells enriched from blood (not recorded which). These receptors came from a woman aged 30 to 39 with acute COVID-19.

The CDR3 reads CASSETGYYGYTF. The CDR3 DNA sequence: TGTGCCAGCAGCGAAACAGGCTACTATGGCTACACCTTC. The J gene is TRBJ1-2, the V gene TRBV5-4, with TRBD1 as a possible D gene (5 bases). The CDR3 loop spans 13 amino acids. Germline V gives CDR1 SGHNT, CDR2 YYREEE (reference sequence). Trimming shortened V by 4 bases and J by 3 bases, and 10 bases separated the two germline ends. The full variable domain, in which reference TRBV5-4 and TRBJ1-2 provide the parts outside the CDR3, is ETGVTQSPTHLIKTRGQQVTLRCSSQSGHNTVSWYQQALGQGPQFIFQYYREEENGRGNFPPRFSGLQFPNYSSELNVNALELDDSALYLCASSETGYYGYTFGSGTRLTVV.

This clone occurred once. This rearrangement joins TRBV24-1 to TRBJ2-3; D may be TRBD1 (5 bases). This CDR3 has 15 amino acids. V was shortened by 1 base and J by 6 bases, with 13 bases between the two germline ends. In germline, CDR1 is KGHDR, CDR2 SFDVKD. The CDR3 loop is CATSDFDVSGDTQYF. CDR3 in DNA: TGTGCCACCAGTGATTTTGATGTATCAGGGGATACGCAGTATTTT.

The rearrangement uses TRBV28 and TRBJ1-5; TRBD1 is a possible D gene (5 bases). Between the trimmed V and J ends, which lost 3 bases and 0 bases, there was a span of 12 bases. CDR1 is MDHEN, CDR2 SYDVKM, per germline. The CDR3 is 16 residues long. For the CDR3, the DNA is TGTGCCAGCAGTTTCCGTCGGGGGGGTAGCAATCAGCCCCAGCATTTT. Residues: CASSFRRGGSNQPQHF.

The chain carries TRBV12-3 or TRBV12-4 and TRBJ1-2; a weak D match, TRBD1 (6 bases). Trimming shortened V by 6 bases and J by 4 bases, and 12 bases separated the two germline ends. The CDR3 runs to 13 residues. The DNA of the CDR3 is TGTGCCAGCAGCCAGCAGGGGCCCTATGGCTACACCTTC. As protein: CASSQQGPYGYTF.

This clone was found a few times. The chain recombines TRBV27 with TRBJ2-4; D is uncertain. The CDR3 consists of 12 residues. The V end was cut by 5 bases, the J end by 6 bases, with 8 bases between. Per germline, CDR1 MNHEY and CDR2 SMNVEV (reference sequence). CDR3 protein: CASSSNRNIQYF. Written as DNA, the CDR3 is TGTGCCAGCAGTAGTAACAGAAACATTCAGTACTTC.

This clone was detected ten times or more. V gene TRBV7-9 combines with J gene TRBJ2-7; the match to TRBD1 covers 9 bases. Losses at the gene ends were 5 bases for V and 1 base for J; bases not matched to a gene: 6. Germline CDR1 is SEHNR and CDR2 is FQNEAQ (reference sequence). The CDR3 contains 15 residues. CDR3 sequence: CASSNRDRASYEQYF. The CDR3 DNA sequence: TGTGCCAGCAGCAACCGGGACAGGGCGTCCTACGAGCAGTACTTC.

CDR3 in DNA: TGCGCCAGCAGCCAGGATACTAGCGGGTACAATGAGCAGTTCTTC. This sequence encodes CASSQDTSGYNEQFF. V and J are TRBV4-3 and TRBJ2-1, with TRBD2 matching over 9 bases. J was trimmed by 4 bases and V by 3 bases; bases with no gene match: 4. Germline V gene lookup returns CDR1 LGHNA and CDR2 YSLEER. The CDR3 spans 15 residues.

The chain combines TRBV10-3 with TRBJ2-1; 12 nucleotides agree with TRBD2. CDR1 and CDR2 from the germline V gene are ENHRY and SYGVKD. CDR3 length equals 14 residues. V was pared by 8 bases and J by 8 bases, with 7 bases of the junction left unmatched. The DNA of the CDR3 is TGTGCCATCCCTAGCGGGAGGGCCTCAGATGAGCAGTTCTTC. This sequence encodes CAIPSGRASDEQFF.

This clone has only a few counts. The V gene is TRBV5-5, the J gene TRBJ2-7; 7 nucleotides line up with TRBD1. From germline, CDR1 is SGHKS and CDR2 YYEKEE (reference sequence). CDR3 length: 14 amino acids. The V segment lost 4 bases and the J segment 9 bases; nucleotides outside the gene matches: 13. The CDR3 region has the DNA TGTGCCAGCAGCCCAGTCCAACAGGGGATAGGGCAGTACTTC. Residues: CASSPVQQGIGQYF.

The rearrangement joins TRBV11-2 to TRBJ2-1, with 9 bases lining up with TRBD1. From germline, CDR1 is SGHAT and CDR2 FQNNGV. The length of the CDR3 is 17 residues. J gave up 1 base and V 5 bases, and 9 bases lay outside the gene matches. The CDR3 sequence is CASSPPGQGSSYNEQFF. CDR3 coding DNA: TGTGCCAGCAGCCCCCCTGGACAGGGGAGTTCCTACAATGAGCAGTTCTTC.

V gene TRBV6-5 combines with J gene TRBJ2-2; 7 positions match TRBD1. Germline trimming cut 5 bases from V and 6 bases from J; bases unmatched to any gene: 3. The CDR3 loop spans 13 amino acids. In germline, CDR1 is MNHEY, CDR2 SVGAGI. In nucleotides, the CDR3 is TGTGCCAGCAGTCAACAGGGGCCCGGGGAGCTGTTTTTT. Translation: CASSQQGPGELFF.

The chain couples TRBV13 to TRBJ2-7; 8 bases agree with TRBD2. CDR3 length: 15 residues. The V gene end was trimmed by 0 bases and the J gene end by 4 bases; junction bases not matched to a gene: 5. Germline CDR1 reads PRHDT; CDR2 reads FYEKMQ (reference sequence). The CDR3 is CASSLGLADYYEQYF. The CDR3 DNA is TGTGCCAGCAGCTTAGGACTAGCGGATTATTACGAGCAGTACTTC.

The rearrangement joins TRBV2 to TRBJ2-7; 10 nucleotides agree with TRBD2. Per germline, CDR1 SNHLY and CDR2 FYNNEI. CDR3 size: 15 residues. V was pared by 6 bases and J by 0 bases, with 5 bases of the junction left unmatched. The CDR3 reads CASRPGLAASYEQYF. The CDR3, as DNA: TGTGCCAGCAGACCTGGACTAGCGGCCTCCTACGAGCAGTACTTC.

The V call is TRBV4-2, the J call TRBJ1-5; D possibly corresponds to TRBD1 (6 bases). The V gene lost 7 bases and the J gene lost 1 base, with 14 bases spanning the gap. This CDR3 region has 15 residues. Germline V gene data show CDR1 as LGHNA and CDR2 as YNFKEQ. Here the CDR3 DNA reads TGTGCCAGCAAGATGGACAGAAGCAGCAATCAGCCCCAGCATTTT. It codes for CASKMDRSSNQPQHF.